This T cell receptor beta chain was recovered during a study of blood T cell repertoires in COVID-19. Study-level background: Donors in the United States, Italy and Spain gave samples during acute or convalescent COVID-19. Sample material is recorded as cDNA or gDNA derived from T cells, B-cell-depleted T cells, or PBMCs.

The CDR3 has 14 residues. Per germline, CDR1 SGHRS and CDR2 YFSETQ. V gave up 3 bases and J gave up 7 bases, with 13 bases separating them. Per the original methods: Cell counts per sample came from amplifying reference gene primers. Here immunoSEQ multiplex PCR was the method, and the copy in TCRdb shows in-frame clones only, minus some. D and trimming were read from the DNA, whereas the V and J calls and clone size are those reported in that table. The sample yields tens of thousands of clones, around nine tenths seen once. The chain employs TRBV5-1 and TRBJ1-4; D remains unclear. The specimen sequenced was peripheral blood. The clonotype originates from a man between 65 and 85 years old with acute or convalescent COVID-19. The CDR3 sequence is CASSSGDGIEKLFF. The CDR3 nucleotides are TGCGCCAGCAGCTCCGGGGATGGGATTGAAAAACTGTTTTTT.